This T cell receptor (beta chain) was captured by sequencing in a study of blood T cell repertoires in COVID-19. As for the study in general: Samples representing acute and convalescent COVID-19 were sourced from the United States, Italy and Spain. Sources were T cells, B-cell-depleted T cells, or PBMCs; the material itself was cDNA or gDNA.

With 4 bases removed from V and 3 bases from J, the gap between germline ends came to 19 bases. There are 17 residues in the CDR3. In germline, CDR1 is LNHDA, CDR2 SQIVND (reference sequence). This study enrolled people aged roughly 18 to 89 from roughly 22 US geographic areas. What the recovered Cohort 3 donors had was two negative PCRs, clearance, or symptom resolution. The table lists this clone with a few counts. TCRdb's copy holds only in-frame clones and misses some; the assay was immunoSEQ multiplex PCR. The sample contains fewer than 350,000 clones, roughly 85% of which appear only once. This TCR derives from a woman between 50 and 59 years old who had recovered from COVID-19. The chain links TRBV19 to TRBJ1-5; no definite D call. Sequenced input: PBMCs or T cells enriched from blood (not recorded which). CDR3 in amino acids: CASSNGMGGRHNQPQHF. In DNA form, the CDR3 reads TGTGCCAGTAGTAACGGGATGGGAGGGCGGCACAATCAGCCCCAGCATTTT.